This T cell receptor beta chain was recovered during a study of T cell clonotyping in hematopoietic cell transplantation. This table comes from immunoSEQ multiplex PCR, and its TCRdb copy is limited to in-frame clones, with some not included. The repertoire holds around 9,100 clones, with nearly 80% as singletons. This clone was seen a handful of times. The CDR3 length is 12 residues. Per germline, CDR1 SGHDT and CDR2 YYEEEE. V was pared by 1 base and J by 8 bases, with 8 bases between. The source material was PBMCs, sampled 180 days after allogeneic stem cell transplant. The sequence derives from a male patient aged 35 to 55 who had an allogeneic stem cell transplant from a related donor, so the T cells may come from the graft donor. Some clones in this sample may be carry-over from other donors' samples. The chain joins TRBV5-6 to TRBJ2-3, with D unresolved. The CDR3 DNA is TGTGCCAGCAGCTTGACGGGTGGTACGCAGTATTTT. This encodes CASSLTGGTQYF.